The clone carrying this T cell receptor (beta chain) showed up just a few times. Its specificity is not known. This CDR3 has 18 amino acids. Germline CDR1 and CDR2: LGHDT and YNNKEL (reference sequence). The data belong to a study of blood T cells in healthy people across ages. The study, taken as a whole, reports: Diversity was higher, and naive CD4+ cells more numerous, in long-lived donors than in aged donors.

It was with a sample-barcoded 5' primer and a J-beta primer mix that a second PCR of roughly 6 to 12 cycles was run. TCRdb re-called the 5' RACE reads with MiXCR, one entry per CDR3 protein. The data hold around 820,000 distinct CDR3 sequences, with 25% observed a single time. These same data were also listed under a study on T cells of mothers and their children.

The chain combines TRBV3-1 with TRBJ2-5; 7 bases map to TRBD2. The end of the DNA fits TRBJ2-1 better, so the J call may be wrong. The receptor was isolated from a boy under 18 in good health. Sequencing input: blood. The CDR3, as DNA: TGTGCCAGCAGGTCGGGTCCCGGCCTCTACGGGGAGGGGAATGAGCAGTTCTTC. This encodes CASRSGPGLYGEGNEQFF.